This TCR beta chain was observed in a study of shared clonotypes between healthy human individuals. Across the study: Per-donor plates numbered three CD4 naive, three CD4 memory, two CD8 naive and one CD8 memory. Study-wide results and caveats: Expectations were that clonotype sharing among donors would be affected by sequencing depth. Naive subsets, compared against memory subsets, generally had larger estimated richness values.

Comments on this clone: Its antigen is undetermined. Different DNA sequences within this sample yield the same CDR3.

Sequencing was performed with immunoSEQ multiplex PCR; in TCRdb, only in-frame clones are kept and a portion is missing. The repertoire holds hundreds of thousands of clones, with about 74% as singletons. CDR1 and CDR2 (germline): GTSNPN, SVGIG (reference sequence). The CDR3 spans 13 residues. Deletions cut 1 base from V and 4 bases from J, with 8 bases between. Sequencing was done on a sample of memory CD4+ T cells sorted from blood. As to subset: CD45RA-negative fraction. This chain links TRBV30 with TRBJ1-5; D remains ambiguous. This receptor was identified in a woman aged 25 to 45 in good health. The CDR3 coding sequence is TGTGCCTGGAGTGACAGTGGGAATCAGCCCCAGCATTTT. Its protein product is CAWSDSGNQPQHF.